These 27 T cell receptor beta chains were sequenced from one sample in a study of cytomegalovirus exposure and HLA in healthy donors. It was with 60 Vbeta and 13 Jbeta primers that the PCR ran. Profiling relied on immunoSEQ multiplex PCR, and the TCRdb table lists in-frame clones only, not all of them. Of approximately 140,000 clones in the sample, about 80% are singletons; the top ten hold roughly 4.2%. Sequenced sample: PBMCs. These receptors all stem from a man aged 40-50 years in good health and CMV-seropositive.

CDR3 in DNA: TGTGCCAGTAGTATCGGGTCCAGGGGGGAAATCTATGAGCAGTTCTTC. This sequence encodes CASSIGSRGEIYEQFF. The V and J genes are TRBV19 and TRBJ2-1; D may be TRBD1 (7 bases). The V end was cut by 3 bases, the J end by 8 bases, with 20 bases between. The germline gives CDR1 LNHDA, CDR2 SQIVND (reference sequence). CDR3 length: 16 amino acids.

The chain has TRBV5-1 and TRBJ2-1; tentative D call: TRBD2 (7 bases). Germline CDR1 and CDR2: SGHRS and YFSETQ. This CDR3 spans 15 amino acids. Trimming took 5 bases from V and 5 from J, leaving 17 bases between them. DNA of the CDR3: TGCGCCAGCAGAATCCAGGGGACTATAAACAATGAGCAGTTCTTC. Translating gives CASRIQGTINNEQFF. Full variable domain (missing parts from reference TRBV5-1 and TRBJ2-1): KAGVTQTPRYLIKTRGQQVTLSCSPISGHRSVSWYQQTPGQGLQFLFEYFSETQRNKGNFPGRFSGRQFSNSRSEMNVSTLELGDSALYLCASRIQGTINNEQFFGPGTRLTVL.

CDR3 DNA sequence: TGTGCCTGGAGTTTAACAGTAAACACCATATATTTT. Translation gives CAWSLTVNTIYF. This chain joins TRBV30 and TRBJ1-3; D remains ambiguous. The CDR3 has 12 amino acids. Per germline, CDR1 GTSNPN and CDR2 SVGIG (reference sequence). V lost 2 bases and J 6 bases, leaving 8 bases between the germline ends.

This chain connects TRBV18 to TRBJ2-3; TRBD2 is a possible D gene (6 bases). V lost 6 bases and J 4 bases, leaving 14 bases between the germline ends. CDR3 length: 14 amino acids. CDR1 and CDR2 (germline): KGHSH, LQKENI. CDR3 in amino acids: CASSLKTRPDTQYF. CDR3 nucleotides: TGTGCCAGCTCCCTGAAGACTAGACCAGATACGCAGTATTTT.

The chain carries TRBV6-1 and TRBJ1-1, with D unclear. The CDR3 spans 13 residues. Germline V lookup: CDR1 MNHNS, CDR2 SASEGT. Trimming pared 5 bases from V and 1 base from J, leaving 8 bases between. CDR3 nucleotide sequence: TGTGCCAGCAGTCGTTCAGGGAACACTGAAGCTTTCTTT. This gives the protein CASSRSGNTEAFF.

This chain uses TRBV9 with TRBJ2-1, with D perhaps matching TRBD1 (6 bases). Trimming took 0 bases from V and 7 from J, leaving 8 bases between them. In germline, CDR1 is SGDLS, CDR2 YYNGEE. The CDR3 sequence is 13 residues long. The CDR3 sequence is CASSVGQGNEQFF. The CDR3 nucleotides are TGTGCCAGCAGCGTAGGTCAGGGGAATGAGCAGTTCTTC.

V is TRBV27 and J is TRBJ1-2; 7 bases line up with TRBD1. Germline assignment: CDR1 MNHEY and CDR2 SMNVEV (reference sequence). The CDR3 is made up of 13 amino acids. The ends lost 9 bases at V and 3 bases at J; junction bases unmatched: 7. CDR3 in amino acids: CASRGTVYYGYTF. The DNA of the CDR3 is TGTGCCAGTCGGGGGACAGTTTACTATGGCTACACCTTC.

The chain has TRBV30 and TRBJ2-5; TRBD2 agrees at 9 bases. From germline, CDR1 is GTSNPN and CDR2 SVGIG (reference sequence). With 0 bases clipped from V and 3 bases from J, the junction kept 11 bases outside the gene matches. This CDR3 has 17 residues. CDR3 sequence (DNA): TGTGCCTGGAGTGTATCCTTGGCGGGGGGGCGAAAAGAGACCCAGTACTTC. Its protein product is CAWSVSLAGGRKETQYF.

The rearrangement uses TRBV7-9 and TRBJ2-7; TRBD1 matches 8 bases. V shed 5 bases and J 3 bases; nucleotides not matched to a gene: 3. The germline CDR1 and CDR2 sequences are SEHNR and FQNEAQ (reference sequence). CDR3 size: 13 residues. For the CDR3, the DNA is TGTGCCAGCAGCCCCGGACAGGGCTACGAGCAGTACTTC. Protein sequence: CASSPGQGYEQYF. The full variable domain, in which reference TRBV7-9 and TRBJ2-7 provide the parts outside the CDR3, is DTGVSQNPRHKITKRGQNVTFRCDPISEHNRLYWYRQTLGQGPEFLTYFQNEAQLEKSRLLSDRFSAERPKGSFSTLEIQRTEQGDSAMYLCASSPGQGYEQYFGPGTRLTVT.

The chain employs TRBV13 and TRBJ1-3; maybe TRBD1 (6 bases). The V end was cut by 7 bases, the J end by 7 bases, with 17 bases between. The V gene's germline CDR1 is PRHDT and CDR2 FYEKMQ (reference sequence). The CDR3 runs to 14 residues. The CDR3 protein is CASTIRDNYNTIYF. The CDR3, as DNA: TGTGCCAGCACGATCCGGGACAATTATAACACCATATATTTT.

The chain recombines TRBV30 with TRBJ1-5, with TRBD1 as a possible D gene (6 bases). Trimming cost V 4 bases and J 6 bases, with 16 bases left between them. The CDR3 has 14 residues. The germline gives CDR1 GTSNPN, CDR2 SVGIG (reference sequence). CDR3 sequence reads: CAWTISGVGQPQHF. The CDR3 region has the DNA TGTGCCTGGACGATTTCAGGGGTCGGTCAGCCCCAGCATTTT. The full variable domain, with the rest looked up from reference TRBV30 and TRBJ1-5, is SQTIHQWPATLVQPVGSPLSLECTVEGTSNPNLYWYRQAAGRGLQLLFYSVGIGQISSEVPQNLSASRPQDRQFILSSKKLLLSDSGFYLCAWTISGVGQPQHFGDGTRLSIL.

This rearrangement joins TRBV6-5 to TRBJ1-5; D remains ambiguous. Germline CDR1 MNHEY, CDR2 SVGAGI. V was trimmed by 4 bases and J by 7 bases, leaving 14 bases between them. The CDR3 has 14 amino acids. The CDR3 DNA is TGTGCCAGCAGTTCCCATCCAGTGAACCAGCCCCAGCATTTT. The encoded protein is CASSSHPVNQPQHF.

The chain joins TRBV4-1 to TRBJ1-4, with TRBD1 identical over 10 bases. The CDR3 spans 16 residues. Germline V CDR1 and CDR2: MGHRA, YSYEKL. Trimming cost V 1 base and J 6 bases; bases outside gene matches: 5. The CDR3 sequence is CASSQVRGQGHEKLFF. CDR3 bases: TGCGCCAGCAGCCAAGTAAGGGGACAGGGGCATGAAAAACTGTTTTTT.

The V and J genes are TRBV6-6 and TRBJ2-1, with 16 positions matching TRBD2. Per germline, CDR1 MNHNY and CDR2 SVGAGI (reference sequence). The CDR3 length is 14 residues. The trim removed 6 bases at V and 10 bases at J, leaving 3 bases unmatched. The CDR3 sequence: CASRGLAGGGEQFF. Here the CDR3 DNA reads TGTGCCAGCAGGGGACTAGCGGGAGGGGGGGAGCAGTTCTTC.

The chain uses TRBV10-2 and TRBJ1-3, with 7 bases aligning to TRBD1. CDR3 length equals 13 residues. Germline trimming cut 8 bases from V and 4 bases from J; bases unmatched to any gene: 5. Germline CDR1 is WSHSY and CDR2 is SAAADI. CDR3 sequence (DNA): TGCGCCAGCCTGGGGACAGCCGGAAACACCATATATTTT. Amino acids: CASLGTAGNTIYF.

The chain links TRBV4-1 to TRBJ1-5; D not certain. CDR1 is MGHRA, CDR2 YSYEKL, per germline. The V end was cut by 0 bases, the J end by 3 bases, with 9 bases between. This CDR3 has 15 amino acids. This chain's CDR3 is CASSQDRSHNQPQHF. Here the CDR3 DNA reads TGCGCCAGCAGCCAAGATCGGAGCCACAATCAGCCCCAGCATTTT.

The gene calls are TRBV6-1 and TRBJ1-3, with D uncertain. V was clipped by 6 bases and J by 0 bases, with 9 bases between them. In germline, CDR1 is MNHNS, CDR2 SASEGT. The CDR3 runs to 14 residues. The DNA for the CDR3 is TGTGCCAGCAGCCGTTGGAGCTCTGGAAACACCATATATTTT. Residues: CASSRWSSGNTIYF.

There are a few counts of this clone. Other DNA sequences in the same sample also yield this CDR3. The chain has TRBV11-2 and TRBJ2-1; D remains ambiguous. The germline gives CDR1 SGHAT, CDR2 FQNNGV. Trimming removed 1 base at V and 0 bases at J, with 13 bases between. The CDR3 is made up of 17 amino acids. Here the CDR3 DNA reads TGTGCCAGCAGCTTAGCCCCCCCAGGCAGCTCCTACAATGAGCAGTTCTTC. It is translated as CASSLAPPGSSYNEQFF.

This clone was observed a few times. The rearrangement joins TRBV7-8 to TRBJ2-6; D is possibly TRBD2 (6 bases). V lost 4 bases, J lost 4 bases, and 11 bases lay in between. The CDR3 totals 15 residues. Germline V gene data show CDR1 as SGHVS and CDR2 as FQNEAQ. CDR3 residues: CASSWRAGGANVLTF. The CDR3 nucleotides read TGTGCCAGCAGCTGGAGGGCAGGAGGGGCCAACGTCCTGACTTTC.

V usage is TRBV10-3 and J usage is TRBJ2-2; the D gene is possibly TRBD1 (6 bases). V was shortened by 7 bases and J by 4 bases, with 13 bases between the two germline ends. The CDR3 is 14 amino acids. CDR1 is ENHRY, CDR2 SYGVKD, per germline. Here the CDR3 DNA reads TGTGCCATCACACAGGGCCCCCCCACCGGGGAGCTGTTTTTT. Amino acids: CAITQGPPTGELFF.

The chain couples TRBV5-1 to TRBJ2-3; D is undetermined. This CDR3 has 16 amino acids. Germline V gives CDR1 SGHRS, CDR2 YFSETQ. The ends were cut back, 0 bases at V and 1 base at J, with 12 bases in the middle. CDR3 nucleotide sequence: TGCGCCAGCAGCTTGGTGGTGGGTGGAGGCACAGATACGCAGTATTTT. Translating gives CASSLVVGGGTDTQYF.

This clone was counted a single time. The chain couples TRBV18 to TRBJ2-3; 7 bases line up with TRBD1. The V gene end was trimmed by 2 bases and the J gene end by 3 bases; junction bases not matched to a gene: 8. Germline CDR1 is KGHSH and CDR2 is LQKENI. The CDR3 totals 16 residues. CDR3 in amino acids: CASSPFVPRGTDTQYF. The CDR3 region has the DNA TGTGCCAGCTCACCATTTGTTCCCAGGGGGACAGATACGCAGTATTTT.

The V call is TRBV5-1, the J call TRBJ2-5; 12 nucleotides match TRBD1. CDR3 length: 17 residues. The V segment lost 4 bases and the J segment 5 bases; nucleotides outside the gene matches: 12. From germline, CDR1 is SGHRS and CDR2 YFSETQ. The CDR3 bases are TGCGCCAGCAGCAACCCCCGGGACAGGGGGCTTGAGGAGACCCAGTACTTC. Its translation: CASSNPRDRGLEETQYF.

The chain carries TRBV7-9 and TRBJ2-3; tentatively, D is TRBD2 (5 bases). The CDR3 is made up of 15 amino acids. From germline, CDR1 is SEHNR and CDR2 FQNEAQ (reference sequence). V lost 4 bases and J 1 base, leaving 12 bases between the germline ends. The CDR3 nucleotides are TGTGCCAGCAGCTACCGGAGGAGCGGCACAGATACGCAGTATTTT. The encoded protein is CASSYRRSGTDTQYF.

The rearrangement uses TRBV13 and TRBJ1-1, with D unclear. The CDR3 is made up of 18 amino acids. The ends were cut back, 5 bases at V and 0 bases at J, with 22 bases in the middle. Germline V gives CDR1 PRHDT, CDR2 FYEKMQ (reference sequence). The DNA for the CDR3 is TGTGCCAGCAGCCTAAAGGAGGGCAGTGATGGGCTGAACACTGAAGCTTTCTTT. Residues: CASSLKEGSDGLNTEAFF.

V usage is TRBV7-2 and J usage is TRBJ2-5; the match to TRBD2 covers 7 bases. Per the germline V gene, CDR1 is SGHTA and CDR2 is FQGNSA. V lost 3 bases, J lost 2 bases, and 6 bases stayed unmatched. The CDR3 length is 15 residues. The DNA of the CDR3 is TGTGCCAGCAGCTTCTACGGGGGGAATCAAGAGACCCAGTACTTC. It translates to CASSFYGGNQETQYF.

The chain employs TRBV15 and TRBJ2-7; 9 nucleotides align to TRBD1. The CDR3 sequence is 17 residues long. Germline values: CDR1 LNHNV, CDR2 YYDKDF (reference sequence). V was clipped by 3 bases and J by 2 bases; unmatched bases: 11. CDR3 sequence reads: CATSRPGTGPETYEQYF. CDR3 nucleotides: TGTGCCACCAGCAGGCCGGGGACAGGGCCGGAGACCTACGAGCAGTACTTC.